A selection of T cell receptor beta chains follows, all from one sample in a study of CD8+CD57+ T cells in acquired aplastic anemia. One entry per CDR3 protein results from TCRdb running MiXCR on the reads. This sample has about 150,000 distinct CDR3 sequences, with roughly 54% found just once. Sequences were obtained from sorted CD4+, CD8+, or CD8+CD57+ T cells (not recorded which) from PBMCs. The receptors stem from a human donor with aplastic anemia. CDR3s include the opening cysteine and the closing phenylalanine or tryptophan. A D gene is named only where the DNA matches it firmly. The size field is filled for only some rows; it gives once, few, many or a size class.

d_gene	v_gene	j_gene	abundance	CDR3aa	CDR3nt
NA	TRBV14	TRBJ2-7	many	CASSQTTGAYEQYF	TGTGCCAGCAGCCAGACCACTGGGGCCTACGAGCAGTACTTC
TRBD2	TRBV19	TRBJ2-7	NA	CATRGAGGAWQYF	TGTGCCACCAGGGGTGCGGGGGGCGCGTGGCAGTACTTC
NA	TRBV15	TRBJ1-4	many	CATSQDPATNEKLFF	TGTGCCACCAGCCAGGATCCCGCAACTAATGAAAAACTGTTTTTT
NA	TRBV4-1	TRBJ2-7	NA	CASSQDLGRIYEQYF	TGTGCCAGCAGCCAAGATCTGGGTAGAATTTACGAGCAGTACTTC
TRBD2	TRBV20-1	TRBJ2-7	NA	CSARRGVYEQYF	TGCAGTGCCAGGCGGGGGGTGTACGAGCAGTACTTC
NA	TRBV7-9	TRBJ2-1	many	CASSSTSEQFF	TGTGCCAGCAGCTCCACTTCTGAGCAGTTCTTC
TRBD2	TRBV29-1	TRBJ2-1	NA	CSVGGTSGYNEQFF	TGCAGCGTTGGAGGGACTAGCGGCTACAATGAGCAGTTCTTC
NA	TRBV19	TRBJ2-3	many	CASSIGATDTQYF	TGTGCCAGTAGTATAGGCGCGACAGATACGCAGTATTTT
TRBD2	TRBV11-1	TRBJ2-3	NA	CASSLVASGGGDTQYF	TGTGCCAGCAGCTTAGTCGCTAGCGGGGGGGGAGATACGCAGTATTTT
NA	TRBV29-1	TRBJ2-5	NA	CSVEVGTRGKTQYF	TGCAGCGTTGAGGTCGGCACCAGGGGCAAGACCCAGTACTTC
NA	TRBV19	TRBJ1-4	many	CASSTWGGNEKLFF	TGTGCCAGTAGTACGTGGGGCGGGAATGAAAAACTGTTTTTT
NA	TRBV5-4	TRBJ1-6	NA	CASSLGRRESPLHF	TGTGCCAGCAGCTTGGGACGAAGAGAGTCACCCCTCCACTTT
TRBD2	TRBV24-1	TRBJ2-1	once	CASRGASSGRGNEQFF	TGTGCCAGTAGAGGGGCCTCATCCGGGCGGGGGAATGAGCAGTTCTTC
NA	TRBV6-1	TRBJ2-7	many	CASSEGSTGLYEQYF	TGTGCCAGCAGTGAAGGGTCCACAGGGTTGTACGAGCAGTACTTC
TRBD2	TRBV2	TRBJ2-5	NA	CASSVTSMETQYF	TGTGCCAGCAGCGTGACTAGCATGGAGACCCAGTACTTC
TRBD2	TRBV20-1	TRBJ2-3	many	CSARDSASGGTTDTQYF	TGCAGTGCTAGAGATTCCGCTAGCGGGGGAACCACAGATACGCAGTATTTT
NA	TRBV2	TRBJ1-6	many	CASGVPLHF	TGTGCCAGTGGAGTGCCCCTCCACTTT
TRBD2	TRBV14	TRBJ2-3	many	CASSQDLGGETTDTQYF	TGTGCCAGCAGCCAAGATTTGGGAGGGGAGACCACAGATACGCAGTATTTT
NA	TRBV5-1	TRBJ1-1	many	CASSLAPGANTEAFF	TGCGCCAGCAGCTTGGCCCCAGGGGCGAACACTGAAGCTTTCTTT
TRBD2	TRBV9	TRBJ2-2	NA	CASSGLAGGAGELFF	TGTGCCAGCAGCGGACTAGCGGGGGGCGCCGGGGAGCTGTTTTTT
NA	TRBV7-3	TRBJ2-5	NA	CASSLSGRKQGTQYF	TGTGCCAGCAGCTTATCGGGACGGAAGCAAGGGACCCAGTACTTC
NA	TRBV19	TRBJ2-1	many	CASSISQTVNEQFF	TGTGCCAGTAGTATCAGTCAAACCGTCAATGAGCAGTTCTTC
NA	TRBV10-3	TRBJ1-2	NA	CAISAIQGNGYTF	TGTGCCATCAGTGCCATTCAGGGCAATGGCTACACCTTC
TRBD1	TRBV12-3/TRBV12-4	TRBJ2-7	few	CASTPAPQGAYEQYF	TGTGCCAGCACCCCCGCCCCACAGGGGGCTTACGAGCAGTACTTC
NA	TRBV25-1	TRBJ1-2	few	CASSESSKQGAIYGYTF	TGTGCCAGCAGTGAATCCTCCAAACAGGGCGCCATCTATGGCTACACCTTC
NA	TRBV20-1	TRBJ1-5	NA	CSAREGSALNQPQHF	TGCAGTGCTAGAGAGGGGTCAGCGCTCAATCAGCCCCAGCATTTT
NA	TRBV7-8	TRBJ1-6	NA	CASSLDGLVLSSPLHF	TGTGCCAGCAGCTTGGACGGGTTGGTGTTAAGTTCACCCCTCCACTTT
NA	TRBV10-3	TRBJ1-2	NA	CAISVTVNYGYTF	TGTGCCATCAGTGTGACAGTTAACTATGGCTACACCTTC
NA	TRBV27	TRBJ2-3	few	CASSSPSGRTDTQYF	TGTGCCAGCAGTTCCCCGTCTGGACGCACAGATACGCAGTATTTT
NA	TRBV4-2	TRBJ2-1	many	CASGQEVTNNEQFF	TGTGCCAGCGGCCAGGAGGTAACAAACAATGAGCAGTTCTTC
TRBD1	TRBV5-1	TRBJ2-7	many	CASSRGQGSVGEQYF	TGCGCCAGCAGCCGGGGACAGGGGAGCGTTGGGGAGCAGTACTTC
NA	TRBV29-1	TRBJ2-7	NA	CSVTPTSHEQYF	TGCAGCGTCACCCCTACGAGCCACGAGCAGTACTTC
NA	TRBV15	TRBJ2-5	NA	CATSRDVETQYF	TGTGCCACCAGCAGAGATGTAGAGACCCAGTACTTC
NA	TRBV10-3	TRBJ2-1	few	CAISIYNEQFF	TGTGCCATCAGCATCTACAATGAGCAGTTCTTC
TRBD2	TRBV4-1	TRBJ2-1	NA	CASSVSGNGYNEQFF	TGCGCCAGCAGCGTAAGCGGGAACGGATACAATGAGCAGTTCTTC
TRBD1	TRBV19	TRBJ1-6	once	CASSIQGENSPLHF	TGTGCCAGTAGTATTCAGGGGGAAAATTCACCCCTCCACTTT
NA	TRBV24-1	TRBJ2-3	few	CATSDPALTDTQYF	TGTGCCACCAGTGACCCTGCCCTCACAGATACGCAGTATTTT
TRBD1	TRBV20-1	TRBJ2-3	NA	CSAPSRGRGTDTQYF	TGCAGTGCTCCTAGCAGGGGGCGCGGCACAGATACGCAGTATTTT
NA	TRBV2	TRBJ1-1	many	CASSEAVTVNTEAFF	TGTGCCAGCAGTGAAGCGGTAACGGTGAACACTGAAGCTTTCTTT
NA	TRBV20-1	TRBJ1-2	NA	CSAETASNYGYTF	TGCAGTGCCGAGACGGCCTCTAACTATGGCTACACCTTC
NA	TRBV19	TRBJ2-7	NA	CASSPDLYEQYF	TGTGCCAGTAGTCCGGACCTCTACGAGCAGTACTTC
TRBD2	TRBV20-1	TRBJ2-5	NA	CSARALSGGAIREETQYF	TGCAGTGCTAGAGCCCTTAGCGGGGGGGCCATCCGCGAAGAGACCCAGTACTTC
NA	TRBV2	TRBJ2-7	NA	CASSGSLVRQHERYF	TGTGCCAGCAGTGGTAGTTTGGTAAGGCAACACGAGCGGTACTTC